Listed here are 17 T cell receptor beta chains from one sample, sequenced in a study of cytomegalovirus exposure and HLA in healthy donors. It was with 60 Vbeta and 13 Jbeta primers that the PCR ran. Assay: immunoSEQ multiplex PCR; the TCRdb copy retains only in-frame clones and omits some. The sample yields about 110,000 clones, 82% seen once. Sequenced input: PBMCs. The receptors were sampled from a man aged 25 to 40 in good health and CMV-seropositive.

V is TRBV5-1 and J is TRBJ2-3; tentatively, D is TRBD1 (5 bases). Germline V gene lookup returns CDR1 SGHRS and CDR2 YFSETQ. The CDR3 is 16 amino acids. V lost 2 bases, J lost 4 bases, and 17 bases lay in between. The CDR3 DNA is TGCGCCAGCAGCTTTAGACGGCAGGGTACGGCAGATACGCAGTATTTT. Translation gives CASSFRRQGTADTQYF.

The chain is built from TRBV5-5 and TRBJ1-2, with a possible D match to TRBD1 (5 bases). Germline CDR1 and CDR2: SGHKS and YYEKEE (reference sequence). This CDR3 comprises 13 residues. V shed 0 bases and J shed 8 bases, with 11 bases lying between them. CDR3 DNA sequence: TGTGCCAGCAGCTTGGCCGGGGGGAGAGGCTACACCTTC. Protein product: CASSLAGGRGYTF.

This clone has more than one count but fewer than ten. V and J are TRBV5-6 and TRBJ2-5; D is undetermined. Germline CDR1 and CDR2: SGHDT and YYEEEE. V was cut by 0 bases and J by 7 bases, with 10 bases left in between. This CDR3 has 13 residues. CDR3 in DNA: TGTGCCAGCAGCTTGGACACCCCAGGGACCCAGTACTTC. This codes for CASSLDTPGTQYF.

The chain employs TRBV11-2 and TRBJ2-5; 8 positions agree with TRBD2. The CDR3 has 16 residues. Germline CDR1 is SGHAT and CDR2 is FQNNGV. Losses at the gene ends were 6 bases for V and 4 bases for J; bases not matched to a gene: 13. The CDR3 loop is CASSFTGGASRETQYF. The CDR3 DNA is TGTGCCAGCAGTTTTACCGGGGGGGCCTCCCGAGAGACCCAGTACTTC. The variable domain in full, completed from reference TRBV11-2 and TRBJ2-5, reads EAGVAQSPRYKIIEKRQSVAFWCNPISGHATLYWYQQILGQGPKLLIQFQNNGVVDDSQLPKDRFSAERLKGVDSTLKIQPAKLEDSAVYLCASSFTGGASRETQYFGPGTRLLVL.

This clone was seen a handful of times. The CDR3: CASSEVGLTNEKLFF. CDR3 coding DNA: TGTGCCAGCAGTGAAGTTGGACTAACTAATGAAAAACTGTTTTTT. The chain recombines TRBV6-1 with TRBJ1-4, with D hard to call. The V gene lost 1 base and the J gene lost 1 base, with 7 bases spanning the gap. The germline V gene has CDR1 MNHNS and CDR2 SASEGT. The CDR3 extends over 15 amino acids.

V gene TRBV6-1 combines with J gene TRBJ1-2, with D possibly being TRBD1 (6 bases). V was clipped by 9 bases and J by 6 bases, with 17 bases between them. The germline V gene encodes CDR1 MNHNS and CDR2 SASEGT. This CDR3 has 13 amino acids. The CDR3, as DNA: TGTGCCAGTTGCTGGACAGTGACCAATGGCTACACCTTC. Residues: CASCWTVTNGYTF.

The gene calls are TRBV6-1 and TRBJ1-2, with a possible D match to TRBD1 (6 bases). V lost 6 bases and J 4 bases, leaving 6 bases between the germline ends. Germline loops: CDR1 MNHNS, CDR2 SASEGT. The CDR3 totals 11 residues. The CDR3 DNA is TGTGCCAGCAGGGACAGCTATGGCTACACCTTC. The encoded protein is CASRDSYGYTF.

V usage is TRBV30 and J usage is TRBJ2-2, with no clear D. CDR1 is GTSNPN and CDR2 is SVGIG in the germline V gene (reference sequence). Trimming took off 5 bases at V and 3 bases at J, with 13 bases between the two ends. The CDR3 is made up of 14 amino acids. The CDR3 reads CAWVAGFDTGELFF. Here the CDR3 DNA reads TGTGCCTGGGTGGCAGGATTCGACACCGGGGAGCTGTTTTTT.

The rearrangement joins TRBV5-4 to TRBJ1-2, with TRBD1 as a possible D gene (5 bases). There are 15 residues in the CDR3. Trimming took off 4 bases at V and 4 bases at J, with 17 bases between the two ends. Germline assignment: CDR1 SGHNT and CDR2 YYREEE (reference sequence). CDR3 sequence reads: CASSPPFGGGYGYTF. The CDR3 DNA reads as TGTGCCAGCAGCCCCCCCTTTGGGGGAGGCTATGGCTACACCTTC. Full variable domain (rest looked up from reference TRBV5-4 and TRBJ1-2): ETGVTQSPTHLIKTRGQQVTLRCSSQSGHNTVSWYQQALGQGPQFIFQYYREEENGRGNFPPRFSGLQFPNYSSELNVNALELDDSALYLCASSPPFGGGYGYTFGSGTRLTVV.

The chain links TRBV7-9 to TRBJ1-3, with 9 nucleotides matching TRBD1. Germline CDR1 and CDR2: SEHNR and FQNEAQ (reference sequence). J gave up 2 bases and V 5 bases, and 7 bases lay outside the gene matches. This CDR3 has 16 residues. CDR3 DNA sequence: TGTGCCAGCAGCAATCCGGGACAGGGACCTGGAAACACCATATATTTT. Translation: CASSNPGQGPGNTIYF. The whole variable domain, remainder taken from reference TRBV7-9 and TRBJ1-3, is DTGVSQNPRHKITKRGQNVTFRCDPISEHNRLYWYRQTLGQGPEFLTYFQNEAQLEKSRLLSDRFSAERPKGSFSTLEIQRTEQGDSAMYLCASSNPGQGPGNTIYFGEGSWLTVV.

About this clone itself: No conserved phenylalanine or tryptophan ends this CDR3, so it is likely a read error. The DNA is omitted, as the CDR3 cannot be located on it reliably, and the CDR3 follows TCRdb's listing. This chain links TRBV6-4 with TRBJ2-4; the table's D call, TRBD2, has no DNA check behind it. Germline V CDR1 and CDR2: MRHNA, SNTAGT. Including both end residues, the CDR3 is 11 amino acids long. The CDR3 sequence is CASSDTNGLAI.

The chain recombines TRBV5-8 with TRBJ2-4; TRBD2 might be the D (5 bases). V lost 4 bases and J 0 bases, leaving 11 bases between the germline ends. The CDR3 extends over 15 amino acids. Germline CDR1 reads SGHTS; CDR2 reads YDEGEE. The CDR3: CASSPRGLAKNIQYF. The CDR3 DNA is TGTGCCAGCAGCCCACGCGGGCTAGCCAAAAACATTCAGTACTTC.

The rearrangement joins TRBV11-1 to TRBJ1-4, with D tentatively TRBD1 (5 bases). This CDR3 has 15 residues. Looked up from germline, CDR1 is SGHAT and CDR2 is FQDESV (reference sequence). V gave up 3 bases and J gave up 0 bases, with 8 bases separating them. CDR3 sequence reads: CASSFQGSTNEKLFF. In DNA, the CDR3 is TGTGCCAGCAGCTTTCAGGGATCAACTAATGAAAAACTGTTTTTT.

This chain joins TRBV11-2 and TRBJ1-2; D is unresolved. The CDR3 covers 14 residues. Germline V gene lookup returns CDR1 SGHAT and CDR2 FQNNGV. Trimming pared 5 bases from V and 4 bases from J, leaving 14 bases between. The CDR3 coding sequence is TGTGCCAGCAGCCCGGGGAGGCTATTCTATGGCTACACCTTC. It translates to CASSPGRLFYGYTF.

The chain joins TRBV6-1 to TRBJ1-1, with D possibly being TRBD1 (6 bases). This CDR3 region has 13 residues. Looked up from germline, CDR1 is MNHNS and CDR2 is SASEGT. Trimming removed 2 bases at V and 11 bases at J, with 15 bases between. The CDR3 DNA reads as TGTGCCAGCAGTGAACTGGAGCCCCAGGGGGCTTTCTTT. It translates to CASSELEPQGAFF.

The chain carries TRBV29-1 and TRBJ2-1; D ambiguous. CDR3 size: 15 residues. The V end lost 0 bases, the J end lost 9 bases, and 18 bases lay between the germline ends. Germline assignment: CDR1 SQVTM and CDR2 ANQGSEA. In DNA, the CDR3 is TGCAGCGTTGAAGACCCTCGCATTTCACATATTGAGCAGTTCTTC. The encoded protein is CSVEDPRISHIEQFF.

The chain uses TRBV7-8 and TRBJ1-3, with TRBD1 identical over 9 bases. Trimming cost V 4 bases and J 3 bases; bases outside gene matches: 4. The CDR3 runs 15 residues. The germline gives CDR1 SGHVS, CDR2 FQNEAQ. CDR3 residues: CASSSQGAFGNTIYF. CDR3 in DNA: TGTGCCAGCAGCTCACAGGGGGCTTTTGGAAACACCATATATTTT. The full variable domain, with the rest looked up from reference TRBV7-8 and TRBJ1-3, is GAGVSQSPRYKVAKRGQDVALRCDPISGHVSLFWYQQALGQGPEFLTYFQNEAQLDKSGLPSDRFFAERPEGSVSTLKIQRTQQEDSAVYLCASSSQGAFGNTIYFGEGSWLTVV.